This T cell receptor (beta chain) emerged from a study of glioma-infiltrating T cells after dendritic cell vaccination. Study details: Samples are from glioblastoma patients in Phase I and II dendritic cell vaccine trials. The vaccine used monocyte-derived dendritic cells pulsed overnight with autologous tumor lysate.

Time point noted: after dendritic cell vaccination, including at tumor progression/relapse. This CDR3 comprises 13 residues. V shed 6 bases, J shed 7 bases, and the junction held 9 bases outside the gene matches. Germline-derived CDR1 and CDR2 are MNHEY and SMNVEV (reference sequence). Primers: 60 V beta forward and 13 J beta reverse. Measured with immunoSEQ multiplex PCR; TCRdb has only the in-frame clones, and not every one. The table has around 10,000 clones, roughly 86% seen once. The chain employs TRBV27 and TRBJ2-7; 7 nucleotides match TRBD1. The specimen was blood, collected after dendritic cell vaccination. The sequence came from a human donor with glioblastoma. The CDR3 DNA sequence: TGTGCCAGCAGGAGGGACAGCGCTTGGGAGCAGTACTTC. Residues: CASRRDSAWEQYF.